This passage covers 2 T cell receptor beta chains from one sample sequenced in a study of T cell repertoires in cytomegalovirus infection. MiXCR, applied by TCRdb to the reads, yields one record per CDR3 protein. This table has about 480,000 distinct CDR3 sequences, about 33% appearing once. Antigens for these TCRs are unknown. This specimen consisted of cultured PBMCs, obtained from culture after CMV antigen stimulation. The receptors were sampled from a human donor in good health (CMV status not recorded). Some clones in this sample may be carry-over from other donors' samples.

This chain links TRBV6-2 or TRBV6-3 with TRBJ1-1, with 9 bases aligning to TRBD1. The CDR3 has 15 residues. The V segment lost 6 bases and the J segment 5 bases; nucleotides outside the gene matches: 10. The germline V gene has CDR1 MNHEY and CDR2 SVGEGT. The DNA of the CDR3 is TGTGCCAGCAGGGACACAGGGGGCAAGACAACTGAAGCTTTCTTT. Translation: CASRDTGGKTTEAFF.

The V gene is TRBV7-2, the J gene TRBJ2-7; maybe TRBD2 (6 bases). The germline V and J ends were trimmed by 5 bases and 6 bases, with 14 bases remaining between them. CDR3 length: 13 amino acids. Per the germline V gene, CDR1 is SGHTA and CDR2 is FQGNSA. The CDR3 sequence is CASSPLTRREQYF. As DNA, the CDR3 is TGTGCCAGCAGCCCACTGACTAGACGCGAGCAGTACTTC.